Listed below are T cell receptor beta chains from one sample, sequenced in a study of breast tumors, draining lymph nodes, adjacent tissues. TCRdb re-analysed the multiplex PCR reads in MiXCR, keeping a single row per CDR3 protein. The repertoire has fewer than 150,000 distinct CDR3 sequences, 21% of them found once; the top ten carry 2% to 2.5%. The sequencing input was axillary lymph node tissue. Every receptor here comes from a female donor with breast cancer. Some clones in this sample may be carry-over from other donors' samples. CDR3s leave out the opening cysteine and the closing phenylalanine or tryptophan.

TRBV18,ASSPGTVEETQY
TRBV7-9,ASSRVADYEQY
TRBV9,ASSEGNYKNIQY
TRBV19,ASGDVGALDEQF
TRBV20-1,SARAGTSNTGELF
TRBV20-1,SARQGFNYGYT
TRBV12-3/TRBV12-4,ASSLRQSTDTQY
TRBV6-2/TRBV6-3,ASSYSHRENYGYT
TRBV7-8,ASSPRTAQNYGYT
TRBV20-1,SARPFTDTQY
TRBV7-3,ASSLISAETYNEQF
TRBV3-1,ASSHGGDYGYT
TRBV5-5,ASSPGLARSYNEQF
TRBV3-1,ASSQGGGPRGEQY
TRBV12-5,ASGSSGTYEQY
TRBV12-3/TRBV12-4,ASPKGTGREKLF
TRBV20-1,SARAGSNSPLH
TRBV6-5,ASNSAAYNEQF
TRBV28,ASSSIAGGPTDTQY
TRBV18,ASSPTNNQPQH
TRBV20-1,SARSGSVGDTQY
TRBV5-8,ASSFGGLSYLEQY
TRBV28,ASSPYSVVAGGGSYEQY
TRBV7-3,ASSLLPLGFSGYTGELF
TRBV20-1,SAFDGTTYNEQF
TRBV5-4,ATMSTGDNEQF
TRBV5-6,ASSPVGRRDNEKLF
TRBV5-1,ASSWSGPEQF
TRBV5-1,ASSLVGQIGTEAF
TRBV9,ASSGRDRGYNEQF
TRBV6-5,ASSNTGGDGYT
TRBV27,ASSLRAPGLAGSEQF
TRBV12-3/TRBV12-4,ASRHGTDEKLF
TRBV4-1,ASSQVIGHPQETQY
TRBV28,ASTGVTYEQY
TRBV18,ASSPLAPNEQF
TRBV20-1,SARERVVPYEQY
TRBV28,ASGETSGRAYNEQF
TRBV12-3/TRBV12-4,ASSFLPLAGGPTDTQY
TRBV20-1,SAWDRPSYGYT
TRBV24-1,ATRKGEPENTEAF